This T cell receptor (beta chain) was identified in a study of T cells in Graves' hyperthyroidism and ophthalmopathy. Study observations and caveats: Ophthalmopathy stood apart from stable hyperthyroidism in a 13 V-J model. Peripheral blood also featured most of the thyroid clonotypes expanded above 0.001.

Authors of the study amplified TCR beta CDR3 regions from RNA transcripts. The HTBI primer set drove a first-round RT-PCR of the TCR CDR3. In TCRdb, the multiplex PCR reads were re-called with MiXCR into one record per CDR3 protein. The table shows hundreds of thousands of distinct CDR3 sequences, with 40% to 55% occurring only once. Note on this clonotype: The antigen is undetermined.

Those patients with uncontrolled infection, other autoimmune disease, pregnancy or lactation were excluded. The study based diagnoses on clinical symptoms, serum thyroxine and TRAb, thyroid ultrasound and orbital computed tomography. The specimen sequenced was peripheral blood or thyroid tissue (not recorded which). The TCR sequence derives from an adult man with Graves' disease, either hyperthyroidism or ophthalmopathy (not recorded which).

Here the CDR3 DNA reads TGTGCCAGCAGCCCGACTAGCGGGGGGCCCCGGGCTGAGACCCAGTACTTC. Translation: CASSPTSGGPRAETQYF. This rearrangement joins TRBV7-8 to TRBJ2-5; 13 bases agree with TRBD2. The CDR3 totals 17 residues. Trimming removed 5 bases from V and 5 bases from J; junction bases left unmatched: 11. Germline assignment: CDR1 SGHVS and CDR2 FQNEAQ.